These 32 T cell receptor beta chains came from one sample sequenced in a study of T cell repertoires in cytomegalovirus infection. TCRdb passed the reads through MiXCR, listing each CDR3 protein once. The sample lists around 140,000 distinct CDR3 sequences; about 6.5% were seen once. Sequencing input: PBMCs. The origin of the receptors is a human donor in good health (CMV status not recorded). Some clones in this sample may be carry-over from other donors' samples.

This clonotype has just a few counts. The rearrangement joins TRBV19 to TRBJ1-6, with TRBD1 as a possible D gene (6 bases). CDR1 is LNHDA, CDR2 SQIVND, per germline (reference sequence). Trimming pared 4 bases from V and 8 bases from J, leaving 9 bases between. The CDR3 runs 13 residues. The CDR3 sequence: CASSTRTDSPLHF. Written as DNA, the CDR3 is TGTGCCAGTAGTACTCGGACAGATTCACCCCTCCACTTT.

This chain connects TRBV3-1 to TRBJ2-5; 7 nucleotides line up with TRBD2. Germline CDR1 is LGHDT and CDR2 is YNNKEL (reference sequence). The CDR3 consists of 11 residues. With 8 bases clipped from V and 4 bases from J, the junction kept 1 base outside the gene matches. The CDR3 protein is CASWGGETQYF. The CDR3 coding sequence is TGTGCCAGCTGGGGGGGAGAGACCCAGTACTTC.

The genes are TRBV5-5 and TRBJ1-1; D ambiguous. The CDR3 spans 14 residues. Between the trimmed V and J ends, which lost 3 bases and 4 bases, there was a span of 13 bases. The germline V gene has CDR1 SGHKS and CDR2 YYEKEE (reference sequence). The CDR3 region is CASSYVGESTEAFF. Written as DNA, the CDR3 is TGTGCCAGCAGCTACGTCGGGGAGAGCACTGAAGCTTTCTTT. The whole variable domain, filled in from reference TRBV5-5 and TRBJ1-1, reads DAGVTQSPTHLIKTRGQQVTLRCSPISGHKSVSWYQQVLGQGPQFIFQYYEKEERGRGNFPDRFSARQFPNYSSELNVNALLLGDSALYLCASSYVGESTEAFFGQGTRLTVV.

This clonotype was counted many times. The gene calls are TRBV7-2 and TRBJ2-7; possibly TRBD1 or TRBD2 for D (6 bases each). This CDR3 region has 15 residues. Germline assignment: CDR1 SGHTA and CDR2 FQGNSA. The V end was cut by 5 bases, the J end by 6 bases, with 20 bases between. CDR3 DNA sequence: TGTGCCAGCAGCCCCCTGGGGGGCAGGGGATCCGAGCAGTACTTC. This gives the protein CASSPLGGRGSEQYF.

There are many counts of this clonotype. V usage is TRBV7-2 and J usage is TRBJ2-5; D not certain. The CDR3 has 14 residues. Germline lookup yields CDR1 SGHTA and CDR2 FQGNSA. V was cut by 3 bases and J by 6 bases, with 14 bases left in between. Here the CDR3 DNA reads TGTGCCAGCAGCTTCAGTACCCCGCCCCAGACCCAGTACTTC. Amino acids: CASSFSTPPQTQYF.

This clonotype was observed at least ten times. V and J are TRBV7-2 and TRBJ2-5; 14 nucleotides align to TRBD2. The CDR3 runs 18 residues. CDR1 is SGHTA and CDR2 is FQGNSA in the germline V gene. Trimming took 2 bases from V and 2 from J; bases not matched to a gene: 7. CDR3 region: CASSLRPGLAGVQETQYF. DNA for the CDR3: TGTGCCAGCAGCTTACGACCGGGACTAGCGGGGGTACAAGAGACCCAGTACTTC.

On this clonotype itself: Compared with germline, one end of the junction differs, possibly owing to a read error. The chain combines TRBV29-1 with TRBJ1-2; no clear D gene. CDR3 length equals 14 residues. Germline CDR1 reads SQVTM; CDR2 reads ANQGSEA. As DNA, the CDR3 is TGCAGCGTTGGCCCCCTAGGGCCCGGCTATGGCTACAGCTTC. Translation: CSVGPLGPGYGYSF.

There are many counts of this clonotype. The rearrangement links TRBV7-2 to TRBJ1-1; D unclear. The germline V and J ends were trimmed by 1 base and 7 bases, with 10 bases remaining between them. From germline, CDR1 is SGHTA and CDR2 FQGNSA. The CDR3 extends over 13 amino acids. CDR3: CASSLEHLIEAFF. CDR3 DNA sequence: TGTGCCAGCAGCTTAGAACACCTTATTGAAGCTTTCTTT.

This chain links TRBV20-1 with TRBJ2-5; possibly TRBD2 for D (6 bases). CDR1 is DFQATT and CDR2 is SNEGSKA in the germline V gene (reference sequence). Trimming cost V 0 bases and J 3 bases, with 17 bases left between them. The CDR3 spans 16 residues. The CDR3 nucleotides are TGCAGTGCTAGAGATCTTCTGGTCTGGGAGGAAGAGACCCAGTACTTC. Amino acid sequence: CSARDLLVWEEETQYF.

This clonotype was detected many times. The CDR3 DNA sequence: TGCGCCAGCGACAGGGGGGGAGCCACTAGCACAGATACGCAGTATTTT. Its protein product is CASDRGGATSTDTQYF. The chain employs TRBV4-1 and TRBJ2-3; TRBD1 matches at 9 bases. The CDR3 length is 16 residues. Per the germline V gene, CDR1 is MGHRA and CDR2 is YSYEKL. Trimming at V came to 8 bases and at J to 0 bases, leaving 9 bases not matched to a gene.

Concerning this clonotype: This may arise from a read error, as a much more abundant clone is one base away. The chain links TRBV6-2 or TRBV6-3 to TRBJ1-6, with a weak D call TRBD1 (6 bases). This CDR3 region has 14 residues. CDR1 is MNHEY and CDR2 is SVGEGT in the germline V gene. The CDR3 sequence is CASSYRDTDSPLRF. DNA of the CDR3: TGTGCCAGCAGTTACAGGGACACTGATTCACCCCTCCGCTTT.

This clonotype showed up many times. The CDR3 DNA reads TGTGCCAGCAGTGAGGGAACAGATACGCAGTATTTT. Its translation: CASSEGTDTQYF. The chain links TRBV2 to TRBJ2-3; D gene ambiguous. CDR3 length equals 12 residues. Deletions cut 3 bases from V and 3 bases from J, with 4 bases between. Germline V lookup: CDR1 SNHLY, CDR2 FYNNEI.

The CDR3 nucleotides read TGTGCCAGTAGTATGAGGGCGACCGCAACTAATGAAAAACTGTTTTTT. Translating gives CASSMRATATNEKLFF. The gene calls are TRBV19 and TRBJ1-4; no definite D call. Trimming pared 3 bases from V and 0 bases from J, leaving 11 bases between. Germline V gives CDR1 LNHDA, CDR2 SQIVND (reference sequence). CDR3 length equals 16 residues.

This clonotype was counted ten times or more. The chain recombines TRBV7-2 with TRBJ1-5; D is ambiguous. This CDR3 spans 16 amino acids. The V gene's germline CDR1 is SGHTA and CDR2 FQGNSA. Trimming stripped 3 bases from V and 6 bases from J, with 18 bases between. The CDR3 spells CASSFGLGRVGQPQHF. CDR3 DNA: TGTGCCAGCAGCTTTGGACTTGGTCGCGTGGGTCAGCCCCAGCATTTT.

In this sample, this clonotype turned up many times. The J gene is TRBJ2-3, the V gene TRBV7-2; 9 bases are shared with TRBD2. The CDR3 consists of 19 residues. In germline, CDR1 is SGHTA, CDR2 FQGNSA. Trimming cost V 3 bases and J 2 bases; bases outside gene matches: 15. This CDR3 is CASSFGPLAGEETTDTQYF. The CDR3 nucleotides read TGTGCCAGCAGCTTCGGGCCATTAGCGGGGGAGGAGACCACAGATACGCAGTATTTT.

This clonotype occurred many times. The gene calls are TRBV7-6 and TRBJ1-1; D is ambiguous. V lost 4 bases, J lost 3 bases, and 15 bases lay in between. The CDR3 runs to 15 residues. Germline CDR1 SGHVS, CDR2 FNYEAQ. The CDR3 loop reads CASSSTGSPDTEAFF. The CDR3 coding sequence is TGTGCCAGCAGCTCCACCGGATCTCCCGACACTGAAGCTTTCTTT.

CDR3: CASSPPGRGDEQYF. DNA for the CDR3: TGTGCCAGCAGCCCACCGGGGAGGGGGGACGAGCAGTACTTC. The rearrangement joins TRBV12-3 or TRBV12-4 to TRBJ2-7; possible D gene TRBD2, 7 bases. This CDR3 region has 14 residues. V lost 6 bases and J 5 bases, leaving 17 bases between the germline ends.

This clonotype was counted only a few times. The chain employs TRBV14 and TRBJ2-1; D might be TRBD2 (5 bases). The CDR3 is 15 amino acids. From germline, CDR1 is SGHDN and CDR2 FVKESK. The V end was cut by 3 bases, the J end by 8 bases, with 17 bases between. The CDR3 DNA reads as TGTGCCAGCAGCCAGGAACGGGATTTTGTTGATGAGCAGTTCTTC. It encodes CASSQERDFVDEQFF.

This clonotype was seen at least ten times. The CDR3 region has the DNA TGCAGTGCTAAGGCTCTAGTCAGGGGAATAGAAGCTTTCTTT. Translating it yields CSAKALVRGIEAFF. The V and J genes are TRBV20-1 and TRBJ1-1; perhaps TRBD1 as D (6 bases). V was clipped by 4 bases and J by 8 bases, with 20 bases between them. CDR1 is DFQATT and CDR2 is SNEGSKA in the germline V gene (reference sequence). The CDR3 has 14 amino acids.

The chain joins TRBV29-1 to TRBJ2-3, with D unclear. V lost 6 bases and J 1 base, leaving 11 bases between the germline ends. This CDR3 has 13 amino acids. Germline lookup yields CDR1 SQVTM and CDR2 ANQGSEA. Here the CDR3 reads CSVPSPGTDTQYF. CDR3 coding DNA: TGCAGCGTCCCCTCACCGGGCACAGATACGCAGTATTTT.

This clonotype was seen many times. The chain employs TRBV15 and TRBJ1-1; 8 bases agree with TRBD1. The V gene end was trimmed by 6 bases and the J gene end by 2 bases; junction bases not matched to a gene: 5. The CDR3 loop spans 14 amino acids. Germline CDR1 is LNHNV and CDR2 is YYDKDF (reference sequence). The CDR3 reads CATSRQGRNTEAFF. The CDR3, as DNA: TGTGCCACCAGTAGACAGGGGAGAAACACTGAAGCTTTCTTT.

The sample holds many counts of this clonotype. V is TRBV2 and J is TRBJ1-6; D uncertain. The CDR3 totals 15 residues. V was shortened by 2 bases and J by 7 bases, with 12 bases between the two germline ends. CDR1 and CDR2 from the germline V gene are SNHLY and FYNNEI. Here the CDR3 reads CASSELRPQNSPLHF. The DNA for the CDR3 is TGTGCCAGCAGTGAATTGAGGCCACAGAATTCACCCCTCCACTTT.

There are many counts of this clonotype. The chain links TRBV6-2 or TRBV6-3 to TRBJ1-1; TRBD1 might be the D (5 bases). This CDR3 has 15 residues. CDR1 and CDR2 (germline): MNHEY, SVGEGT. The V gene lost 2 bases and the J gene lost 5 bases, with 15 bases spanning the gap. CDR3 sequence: CASSYGWVGTTEAFF. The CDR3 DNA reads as TGTGCCAGCAGTTACGGCTGGGTTGGGACGACTGAAGCTTTCTTT.

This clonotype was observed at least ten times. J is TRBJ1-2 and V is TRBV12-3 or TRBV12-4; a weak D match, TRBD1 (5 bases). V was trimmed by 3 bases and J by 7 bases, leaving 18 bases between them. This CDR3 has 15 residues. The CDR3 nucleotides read TGTGCCAGCAGTTTCCGGGACTCTAAAACGGGTGGCTACACCTTC. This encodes CASSFRDSKTGGYTF.

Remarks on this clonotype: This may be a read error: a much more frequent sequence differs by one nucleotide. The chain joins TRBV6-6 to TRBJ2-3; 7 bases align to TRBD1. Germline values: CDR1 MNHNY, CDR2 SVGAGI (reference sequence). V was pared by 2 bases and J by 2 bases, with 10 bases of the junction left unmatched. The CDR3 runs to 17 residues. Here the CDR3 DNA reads TGTGCCAGCAGTTACAGGGACAGACTACTACTCACAGATACGCAGTATTTT. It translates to CASSYRDRLLLTDTQYF.

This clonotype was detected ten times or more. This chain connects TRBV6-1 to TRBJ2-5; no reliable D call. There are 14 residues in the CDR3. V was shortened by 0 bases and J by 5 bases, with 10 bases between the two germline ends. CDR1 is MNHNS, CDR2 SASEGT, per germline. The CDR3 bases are TGTGCCAGCAGTGAAGCGGCACCCGGGGAGACCCAGTACTTC. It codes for CASSEAAPGETQYF.

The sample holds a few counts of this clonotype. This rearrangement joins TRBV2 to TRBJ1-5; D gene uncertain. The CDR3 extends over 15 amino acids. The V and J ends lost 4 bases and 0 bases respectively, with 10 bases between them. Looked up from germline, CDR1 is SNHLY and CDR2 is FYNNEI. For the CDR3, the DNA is TGTGCCAGCAGTGTTGATTCCTATAGCAATCAGCCCCAGCATTTT. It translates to CASSVDSYSNQPQHF.

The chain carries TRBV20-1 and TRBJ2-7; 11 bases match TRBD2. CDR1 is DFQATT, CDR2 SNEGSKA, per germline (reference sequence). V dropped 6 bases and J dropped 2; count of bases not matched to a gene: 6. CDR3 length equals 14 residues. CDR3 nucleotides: TGCAGTGCGCACGGACTAGCGGGTCCCTACGAGCAGTACTTC. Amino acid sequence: CSAHGLAGPYEQYF.

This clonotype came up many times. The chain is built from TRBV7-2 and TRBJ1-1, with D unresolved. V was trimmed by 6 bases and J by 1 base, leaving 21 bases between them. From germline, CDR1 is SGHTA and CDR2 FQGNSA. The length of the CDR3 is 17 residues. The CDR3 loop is CASSKISPSVRNTEAFF. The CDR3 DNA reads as TGTGCCAGCAGTAAAATTAGCCCGTCCGTTCGGAACACTGAAGCTTTCTTT.

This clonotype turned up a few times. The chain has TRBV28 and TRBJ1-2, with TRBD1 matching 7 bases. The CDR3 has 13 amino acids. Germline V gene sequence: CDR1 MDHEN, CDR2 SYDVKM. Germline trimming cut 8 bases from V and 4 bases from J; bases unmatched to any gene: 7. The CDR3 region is CASGSDRAYGYTF. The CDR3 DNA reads TGTGCCAGCGGTTCTGACAGGGCCTATGGCTACACCTTC.

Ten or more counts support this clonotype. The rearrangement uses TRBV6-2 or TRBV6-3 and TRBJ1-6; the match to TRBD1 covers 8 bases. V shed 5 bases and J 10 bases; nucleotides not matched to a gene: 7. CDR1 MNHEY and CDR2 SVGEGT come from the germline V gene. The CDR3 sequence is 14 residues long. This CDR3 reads CASSLDRGSSPLHF. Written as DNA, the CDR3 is TGTGCCAGCAGTCTCGACAGGGGATCCTCACCCCTCCACTTT.

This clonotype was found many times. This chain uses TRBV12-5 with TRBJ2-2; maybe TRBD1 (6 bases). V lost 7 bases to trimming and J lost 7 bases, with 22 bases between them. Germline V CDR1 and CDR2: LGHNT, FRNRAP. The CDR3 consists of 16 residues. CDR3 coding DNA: TGTGCTAGTGCTTACAGGGTTCGGGGTTCTCTCGGGGAGCTGTTTTTT. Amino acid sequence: CASAYRVRGSLGELFF.